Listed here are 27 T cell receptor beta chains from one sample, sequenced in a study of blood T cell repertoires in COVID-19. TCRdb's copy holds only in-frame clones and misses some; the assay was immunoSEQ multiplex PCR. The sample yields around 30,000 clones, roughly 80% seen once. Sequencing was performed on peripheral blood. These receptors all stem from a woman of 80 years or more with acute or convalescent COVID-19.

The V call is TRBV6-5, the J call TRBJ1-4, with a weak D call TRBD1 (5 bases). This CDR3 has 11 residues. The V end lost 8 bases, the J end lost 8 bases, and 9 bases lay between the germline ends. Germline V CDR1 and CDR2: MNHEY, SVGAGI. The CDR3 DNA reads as TGTGCCAGCGGACAATACGAAAAACTGTTTTTT. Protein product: CASGQYEKLFF.

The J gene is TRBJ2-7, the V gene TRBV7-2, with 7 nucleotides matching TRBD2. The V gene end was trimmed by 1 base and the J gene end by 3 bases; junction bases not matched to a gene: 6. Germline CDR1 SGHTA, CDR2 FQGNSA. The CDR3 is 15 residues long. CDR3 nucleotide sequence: TGTGCCAGCAGCTTAGTAGAACTAGCGTTCTACGAGCAGTACTTC. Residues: CASSLVELAFYEQYF.

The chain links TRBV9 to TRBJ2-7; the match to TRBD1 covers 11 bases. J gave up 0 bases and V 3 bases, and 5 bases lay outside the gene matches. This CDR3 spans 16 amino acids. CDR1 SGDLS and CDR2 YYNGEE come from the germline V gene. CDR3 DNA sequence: TGTGCCAGCAGCGCAGGACAGGGGGCGAGCTCCTACGAGCAGTACTTC. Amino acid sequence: CASSAGQGASSYEQYF.

The CDR3 DNA is TGTGCCAGCATTCACCACACGGGTAACACTGAAGCTTTCTTT. Protein sequence: CASIHHTGNTEAFF. The V gene is TRBV6-6, the J gene TRBJ1-1; D gene uncertain. Germline-derived CDR1 and CDR2 are MNHNY and SVGAGI (reference sequence). With 7 bases removed from V and 2 bases from J, the gap between germline ends came to 14 bases. The CDR3 covers 14 residues.

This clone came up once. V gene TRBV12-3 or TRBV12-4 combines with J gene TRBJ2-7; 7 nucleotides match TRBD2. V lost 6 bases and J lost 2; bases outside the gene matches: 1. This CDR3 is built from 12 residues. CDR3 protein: CASSLAAYEQYF. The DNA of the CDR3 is TGTGCCAGCAGCCTAGCGGCCTACGAGCAGTACTTC.

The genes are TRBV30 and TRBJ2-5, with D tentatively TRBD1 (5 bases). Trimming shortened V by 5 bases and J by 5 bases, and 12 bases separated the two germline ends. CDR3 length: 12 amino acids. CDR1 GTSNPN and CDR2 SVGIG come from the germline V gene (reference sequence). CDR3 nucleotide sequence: TGTGCCTGGTCCCCCCAGGGTGAGACCCAGTACTTC. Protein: CAWSPQGETQYF.

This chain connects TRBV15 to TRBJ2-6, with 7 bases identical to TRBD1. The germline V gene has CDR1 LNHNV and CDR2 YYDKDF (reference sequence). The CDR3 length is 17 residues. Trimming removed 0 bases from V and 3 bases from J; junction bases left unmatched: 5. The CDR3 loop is CATSREQGGGGANVLTF. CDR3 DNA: TGTGCCACCAGCAGAGAGCAAGGGGGCGGTGGGGCCAACGTCCTGACTTTC.

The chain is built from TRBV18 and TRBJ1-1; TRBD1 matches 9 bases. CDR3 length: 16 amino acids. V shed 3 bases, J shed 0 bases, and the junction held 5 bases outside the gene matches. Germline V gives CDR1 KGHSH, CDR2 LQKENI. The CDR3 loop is CASSPGQGNMNTEAFF. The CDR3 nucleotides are TGTGCCAGCTCACCGGGACAGGGAAACATGAACACTGAAGCTTTCTTT.

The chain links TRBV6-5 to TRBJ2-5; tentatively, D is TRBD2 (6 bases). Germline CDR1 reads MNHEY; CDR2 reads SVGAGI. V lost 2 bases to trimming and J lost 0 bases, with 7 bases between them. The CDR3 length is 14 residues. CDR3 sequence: CASSYGLNQETQYF. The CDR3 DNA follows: TGTGCCAGCAGTTACGGACTAAACCAAGAGACCCAGTACTTC.

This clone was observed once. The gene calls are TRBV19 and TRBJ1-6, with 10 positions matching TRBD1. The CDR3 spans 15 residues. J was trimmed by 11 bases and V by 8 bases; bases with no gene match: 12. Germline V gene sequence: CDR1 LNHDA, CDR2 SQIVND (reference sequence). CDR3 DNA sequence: TGTGCCAGTCGAGAGACAGGGGGCGCAGGGCCACCCCTCCACTTT. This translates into CASRETGGAGPPLHF.

Here the CDR3 DNA reads TGTGCCAGCAGTTTAGGGGGCACACAGCCCCAGCATTTT. This translates into CASSLGGTQPQHF. This rearrangement joins TRBV12-3 or TRBV12-4 to TRBJ1-5; the D gene is possibly TRBD1 (5 bases). Trimming took off 1 base at V and 7 bases at J, with 8 bases between the two ends. The CDR3 sequence is 13 residues long.

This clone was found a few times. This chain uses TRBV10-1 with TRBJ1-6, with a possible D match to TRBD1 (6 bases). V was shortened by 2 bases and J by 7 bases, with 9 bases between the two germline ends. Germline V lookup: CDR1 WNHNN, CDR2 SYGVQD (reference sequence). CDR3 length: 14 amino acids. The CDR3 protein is CASSEGGLNSPLHF. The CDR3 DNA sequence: TGCGCCAGCAGTGAGGGGGGCCTGAATTCACCCCTCCACTTT.

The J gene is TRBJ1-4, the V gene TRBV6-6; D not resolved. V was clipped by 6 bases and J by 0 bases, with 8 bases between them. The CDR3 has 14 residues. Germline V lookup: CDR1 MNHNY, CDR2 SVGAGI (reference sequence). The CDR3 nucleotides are TGTGCCAGCAGAAGAGGAGCAACTAATGAAAAACTGTTTTTT. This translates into CASRRGATNEKLFF.

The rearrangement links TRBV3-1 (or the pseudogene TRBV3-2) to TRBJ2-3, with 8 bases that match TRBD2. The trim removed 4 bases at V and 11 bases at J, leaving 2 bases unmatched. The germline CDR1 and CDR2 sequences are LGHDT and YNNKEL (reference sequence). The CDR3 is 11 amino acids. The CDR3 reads CASSPGGVQYF. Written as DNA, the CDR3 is TGTGCCAGCAGCCCCGGGGGGGTGCAGTATTTT.

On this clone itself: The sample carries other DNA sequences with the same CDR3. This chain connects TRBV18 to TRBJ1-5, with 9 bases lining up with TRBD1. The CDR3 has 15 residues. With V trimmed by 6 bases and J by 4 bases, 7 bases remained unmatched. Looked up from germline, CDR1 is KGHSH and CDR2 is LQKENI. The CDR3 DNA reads TGTGCCAGCTCCCCTGACAGGGGGGGGAATCAGCCCCAGCATTTT. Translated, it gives CASSPDRGGNQPQHF.

DNA for the CDR3: TGTGCCAGCAGCCCCGGAGGGGGGGGGTCAGAGACCCAGTACTTC. This gives the protein CASSPGGGGSETQYF. This chain connects TRBV9 to TRBJ2-5; D possibly corresponds to TRBD2 (7 bases). The V end lost 4 bases, the J end lost 4 bases, and 17 bases lay between the germline ends. This CDR3 contains 15 residues. Germline CDR1 is SGDLS and CDR2 is YYNGEE.

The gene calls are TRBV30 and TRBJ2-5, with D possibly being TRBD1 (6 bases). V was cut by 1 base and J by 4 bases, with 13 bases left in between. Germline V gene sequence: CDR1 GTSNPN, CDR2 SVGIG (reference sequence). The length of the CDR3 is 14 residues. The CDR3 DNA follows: TGTGCCTGGAGTGCCACAGGGTTTGGAGAGACCCAGTACTTC. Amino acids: CAWSATGFGETQYF.

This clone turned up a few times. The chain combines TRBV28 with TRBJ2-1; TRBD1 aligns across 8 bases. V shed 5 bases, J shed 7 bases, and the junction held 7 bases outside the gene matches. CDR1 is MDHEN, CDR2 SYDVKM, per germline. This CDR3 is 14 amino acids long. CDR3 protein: CASSLPGTGNEQFF. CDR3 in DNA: TGTGCCAGCAGTCTCCCCGGGACAGGTAATGAGCAGTTCTTC.

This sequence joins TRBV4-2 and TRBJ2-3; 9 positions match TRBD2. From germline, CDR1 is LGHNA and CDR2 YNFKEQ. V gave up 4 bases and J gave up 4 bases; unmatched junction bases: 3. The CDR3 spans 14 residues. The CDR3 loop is CASSRGLAPDTQYF. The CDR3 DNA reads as TGTGCCAGCAGCCGGGGACTAGCTCCAGATACGCAGTATTTT.

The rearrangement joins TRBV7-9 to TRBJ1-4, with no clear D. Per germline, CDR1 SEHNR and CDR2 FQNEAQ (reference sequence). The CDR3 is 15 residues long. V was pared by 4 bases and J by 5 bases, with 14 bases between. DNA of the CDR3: TGTGCCAGCAGCTCCGCCGGGGTTTCGAATGAAAAACTGTTTTTT. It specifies CASSSAGVSNEKLFF. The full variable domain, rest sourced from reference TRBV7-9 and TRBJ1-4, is DTGVSQNPRHKITKRGQNVTFRCDPISEHNRLYWYRQTLGQGPEFLTYFQNEAQLEKSRLLSDRFSAERPKGSFSTLEIQRTEQGDSAMYLCASSSAGVSNEKLFFGSGTQLSVL.

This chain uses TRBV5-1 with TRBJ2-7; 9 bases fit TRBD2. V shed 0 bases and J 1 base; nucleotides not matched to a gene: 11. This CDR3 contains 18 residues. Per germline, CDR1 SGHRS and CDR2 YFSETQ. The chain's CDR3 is CASSLDVSGRIRSYEQYF. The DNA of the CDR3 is TGCGCCAGCAGCTTGGATGTTAGCGGGAGAATTAGGTCCTACGAGCAGTACTTC.

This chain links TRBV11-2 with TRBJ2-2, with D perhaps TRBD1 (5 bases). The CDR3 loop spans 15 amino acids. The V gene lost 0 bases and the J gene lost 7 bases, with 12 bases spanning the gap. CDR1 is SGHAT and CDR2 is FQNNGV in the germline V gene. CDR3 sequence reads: CASSLDGRDGGELFF. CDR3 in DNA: TGTGCCAGCAGCTTAGATGGCAGGGATGGCGGGGAGCTGTTTTTT.

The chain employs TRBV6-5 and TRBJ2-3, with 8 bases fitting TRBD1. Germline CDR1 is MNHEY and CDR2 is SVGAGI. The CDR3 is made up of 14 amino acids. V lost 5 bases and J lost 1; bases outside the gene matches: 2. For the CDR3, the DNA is TGTGCCAGCAGTAGACAGGGGCGCACAGATACGCAGTATTTT. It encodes CASSRQGRTDTQYF.

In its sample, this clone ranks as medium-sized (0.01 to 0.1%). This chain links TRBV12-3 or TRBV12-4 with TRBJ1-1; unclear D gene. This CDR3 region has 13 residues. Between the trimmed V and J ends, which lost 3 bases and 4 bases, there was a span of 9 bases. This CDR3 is CASSLGPSTEAFF. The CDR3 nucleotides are TGTGCCAGCAGTTTGGGCCCAAGCACTGAAGCTTTCTTT.

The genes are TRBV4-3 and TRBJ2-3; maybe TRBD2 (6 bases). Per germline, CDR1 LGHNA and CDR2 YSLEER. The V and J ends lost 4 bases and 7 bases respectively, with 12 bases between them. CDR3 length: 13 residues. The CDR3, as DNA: TGCGCCAGCAGCCGGGGACTCGTAAATACGCAGTATTTT. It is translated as CASSRGLVNTQYF.

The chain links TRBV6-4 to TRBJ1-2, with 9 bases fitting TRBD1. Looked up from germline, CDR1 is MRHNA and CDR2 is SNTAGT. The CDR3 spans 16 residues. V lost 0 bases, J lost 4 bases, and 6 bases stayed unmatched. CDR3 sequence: CASSDSGTGTPYGYTF. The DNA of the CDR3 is TGTGCCAGCAGTGACTCCGGGACAGGGACGCCCTATGGCTACACCTTC.

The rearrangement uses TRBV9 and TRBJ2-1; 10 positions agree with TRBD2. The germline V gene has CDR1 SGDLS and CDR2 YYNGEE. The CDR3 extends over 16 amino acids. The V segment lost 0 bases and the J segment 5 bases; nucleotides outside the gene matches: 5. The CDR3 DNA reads TGTGCCAGCAGCGTAGACCTAAGCGGGAGGGACAATGAGCAGTTCTTC. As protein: CASSVDLSGRDNEQFF.